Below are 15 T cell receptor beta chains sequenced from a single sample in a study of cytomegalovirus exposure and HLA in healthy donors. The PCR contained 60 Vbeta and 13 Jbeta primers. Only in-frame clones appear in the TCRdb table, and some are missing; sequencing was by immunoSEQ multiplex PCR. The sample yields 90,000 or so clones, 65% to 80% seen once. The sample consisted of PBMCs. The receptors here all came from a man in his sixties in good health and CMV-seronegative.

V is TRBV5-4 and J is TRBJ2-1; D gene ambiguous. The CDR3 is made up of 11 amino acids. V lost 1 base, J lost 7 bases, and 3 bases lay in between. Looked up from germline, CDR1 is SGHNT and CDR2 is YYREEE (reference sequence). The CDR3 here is CASSLHNEQFF. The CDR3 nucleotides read TGTGCCAGCAGCTTGCATAATGAGCAGTTCTTC.

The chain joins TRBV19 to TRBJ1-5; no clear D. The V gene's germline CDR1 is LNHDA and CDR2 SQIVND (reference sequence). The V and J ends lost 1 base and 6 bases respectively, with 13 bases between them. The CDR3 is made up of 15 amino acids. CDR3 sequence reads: CASSIATVGRQPQHF. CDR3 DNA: TGTGCCAGTAGTATAGCCACAGTGGGCCGTCAGCCCCAGCATTTT.

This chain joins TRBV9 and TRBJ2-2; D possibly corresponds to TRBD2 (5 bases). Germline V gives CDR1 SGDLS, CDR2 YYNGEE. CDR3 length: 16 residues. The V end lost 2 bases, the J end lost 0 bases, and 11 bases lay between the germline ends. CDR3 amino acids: CASSVHGESNTGELFF. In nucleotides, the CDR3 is TGTGCCAGCAGCGTTCACGGGGAATCGAACACCGGGGAGCTGTTTTTT.

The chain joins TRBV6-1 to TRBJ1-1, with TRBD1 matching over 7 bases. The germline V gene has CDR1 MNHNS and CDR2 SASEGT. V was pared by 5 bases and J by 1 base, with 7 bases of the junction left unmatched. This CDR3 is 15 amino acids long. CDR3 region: CASSPWGQSNTEAFF. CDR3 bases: TGTGCCAGCAGTCCTTGGGGACAGTCGAACACTGAAGCTTTCTTT.

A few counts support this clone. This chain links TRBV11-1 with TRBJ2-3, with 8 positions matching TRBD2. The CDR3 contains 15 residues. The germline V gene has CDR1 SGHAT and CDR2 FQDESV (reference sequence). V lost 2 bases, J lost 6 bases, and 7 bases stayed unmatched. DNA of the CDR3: TGTGCCAGCAGCTTATGGCGGGGGGCCTCCGATACGCAGTATTTT. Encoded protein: CASSLWRGASDTQYF.

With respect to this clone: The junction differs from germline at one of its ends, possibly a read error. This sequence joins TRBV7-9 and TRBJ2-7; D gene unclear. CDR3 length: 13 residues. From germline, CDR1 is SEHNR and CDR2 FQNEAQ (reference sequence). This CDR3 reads CSSSIRASYEQYF. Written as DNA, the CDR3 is TGTTCCAGCAGCATACGCGCATCCTACGAGCAGTACTTC.

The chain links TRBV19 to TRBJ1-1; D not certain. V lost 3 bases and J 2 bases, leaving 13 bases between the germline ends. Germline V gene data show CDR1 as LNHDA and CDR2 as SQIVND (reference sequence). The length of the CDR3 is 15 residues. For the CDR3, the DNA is TGTGCCAGTAGTATTCAGCAGGCCACTAACACTGAAGCTTTCTTT. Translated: CASSIQQATNTEAFF.

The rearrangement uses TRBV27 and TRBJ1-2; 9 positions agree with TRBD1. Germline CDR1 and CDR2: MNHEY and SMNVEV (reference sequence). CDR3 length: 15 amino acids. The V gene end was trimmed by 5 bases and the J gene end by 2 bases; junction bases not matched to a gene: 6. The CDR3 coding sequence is TGTGCCAGCAGTCGTCCCGGGACAGGGAACTATGGCTACACCTTC. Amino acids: CASSRPGTGNYGYTF.

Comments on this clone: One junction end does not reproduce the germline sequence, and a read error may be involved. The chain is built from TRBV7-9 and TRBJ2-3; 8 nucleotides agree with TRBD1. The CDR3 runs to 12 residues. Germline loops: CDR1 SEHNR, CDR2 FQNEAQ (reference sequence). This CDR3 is CSSSRTGDTQYF. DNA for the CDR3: TGTTCCAGCAGCCGGACAGGGGATACGCAGTATTTT.

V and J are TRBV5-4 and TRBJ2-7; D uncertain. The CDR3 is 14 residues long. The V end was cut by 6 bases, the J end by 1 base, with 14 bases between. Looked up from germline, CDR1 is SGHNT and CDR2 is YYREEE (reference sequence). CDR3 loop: CASTQLPRSYEQYF. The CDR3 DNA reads TGTGCCAGCACCCAACTCCCCCGATCCTACGAGCAGTACTTC. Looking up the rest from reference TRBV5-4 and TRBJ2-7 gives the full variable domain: ETGVTQSPTHLIKTRGQQVTLRCSSQSGHNTVSWYQQALGQGPQFIFQYYREEENGRGNFPPRFSGLQFPNYSSELNVNALELDDSALYLCASTQLPRSYEQYFGPGTRLTVT.

The CDR3 region has the DNA TGTGCCATCAGTGCGACAGGGTTCCGGGGCTACACCTTC. Its protein product is CAISATGFRGYTF. The genes are TRBV10-3 and TRBJ1-2; 7 nucleotides align to TRBD1. Germline-derived CDR1 and CDR2 are ENHRY and SYGVKD. The CDR3 has 13 amino acids. V dropped 4 bases and J dropped 8; count of bases not matched to a gene: 7.

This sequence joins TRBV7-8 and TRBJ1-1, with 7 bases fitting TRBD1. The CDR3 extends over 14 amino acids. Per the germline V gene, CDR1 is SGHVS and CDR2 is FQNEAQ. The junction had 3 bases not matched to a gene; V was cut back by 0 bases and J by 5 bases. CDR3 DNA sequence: TGTGCCAGCAGCTTAGCGCAGGGGGTGACTGAAGCTTTCTTT. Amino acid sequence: CASSLAQGVTEAFF.

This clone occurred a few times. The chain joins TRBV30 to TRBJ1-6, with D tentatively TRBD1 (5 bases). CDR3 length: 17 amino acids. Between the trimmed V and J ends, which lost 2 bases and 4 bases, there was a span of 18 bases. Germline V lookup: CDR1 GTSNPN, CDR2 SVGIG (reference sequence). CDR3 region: CAWSKSAQRGYNSPLHF. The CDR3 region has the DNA TGTGCCTGGAGTAAGTCGGCCCAAAGGGGTTATAATTCACCCCTCCACTTT.

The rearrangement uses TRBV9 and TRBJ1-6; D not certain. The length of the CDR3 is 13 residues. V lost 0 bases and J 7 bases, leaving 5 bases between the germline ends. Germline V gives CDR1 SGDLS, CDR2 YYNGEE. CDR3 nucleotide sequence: TGTGCCAGCAGCGTAGATCCGAATTCACCCCTCCACTTT. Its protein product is CASSVDPNSPLHF.

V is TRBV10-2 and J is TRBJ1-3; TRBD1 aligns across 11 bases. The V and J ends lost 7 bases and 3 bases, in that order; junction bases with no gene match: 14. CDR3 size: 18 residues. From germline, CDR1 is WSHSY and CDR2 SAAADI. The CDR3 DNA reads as TGCGCCAGCATCCCGTGGGGACAGGGGGATACGGGTGGAAACACCATATATTTT. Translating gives CASIPWGQGDTGGNTIYF.